What follows are 12 T cell receptor beta chains derived from one specimen sequenced in a study of vaccination and CD4 T cells after COVID-19. No antigen is known for these receptors. Researchers used the Oncomine TCR Beta short-read assay to sequence DNA from cultured CD4+ T cells. TCRdb recomputed calls from the PCR reads with MiXCR, one row per CDR3 protein. The sample records roughly 2,400 distinct CDR3 sequences, around 27% being singletons. Treatment defined: roughly ten-day PBMC culture with coronavirus spike peptide pools or control peptides (ViraFEST assay). Material: CD4+ T cells from blood, cultured in vitro, obtained after SARS-CoV-2 vaccination. These receptors all come from a human donor who had recovered from COVID-19.

The chain couples TRBV20-1 to TRBJ1-1; D possibly corresponds to TRBD1 (5 bases). The length of the CDR3 is 16 residues. V lost 0 bases, J lost 1 base, and 15 bases lay in between. The V gene's germline CDR1 is DFQATT and CDR2 SNEGSKA (reference sequence). CDR3 amino acids: CSARDRMGLQNTEAFF. CDR3 in DNA: TGCAGTGCTAGAGATCGGATGGGGCTGCAGAACACTGAAGCTTTCTTT.

This clonotype is labeled medium-sized. The J gene is TRBJ2-7, the V gene TRBV7-2, with a tentative D call TRBD1 (6 bases). The V and J ends lost 6 bases and 0 bases respectively, with 12 bases between them. Looked up from germline, CDR1 is SGHTA and CDR2 is FQGNSA. CDR3 length: 14 residues. CDR3 sequence (DNA): TGTGCCAGCAGTCGAACAGGGAACTCCTACGAGCAGTACTTC. Its translation is CASSRTGNSYEQYF.

The CDR3 sequence: CASTTGIRNEQFF. CDR3 DNA sequence: TGTGCCAGCACCACAGGGATTAGAAATGAGCAGTTCTTC. V is TRBV7-2 and J is TRBJ2-1, with D maybe TRBD1 (6 bases). V was cut by 7 bases and J by 7 bases, with 14 bases left in between. This CDR3 spans 13 amino acids. Germline CDR1 reads SGHTA; CDR2 reads FQGNSA.

The CDR3 DNA sequence: TGTGCCAGCCAAATGGGATCATCTAACTATGGCTACACCTTC. Its protein is CASQMGSSNYGYTF. The chain combines TRBV6-1 with TRBJ1-2; D remains unclear. The length of the CDR3 is 14 residues. CDR1 MNHNS and CDR2 SASEGT come from the germline V gene. V shed 8 bases and J shed 0 bases, with 13 bases lying between them.

This clonotype has more than one count but fewer than ten. The chain links TRBV4-1 to TRBJ2-7; D unresolved. Germline V gene sequence: CDR1 MGHRA, CDR2 YSYEKL. The CDR3 extends over 13 amino acids. Trimming removed 1 base from V and 3 bases from J, with 7 bases in between. CDR3 bases: TGCGCCAGCAGCCAAGTTTTGGGCTACGAGCAGTACTTC. It codes for CASSQVLGYEQYF.

This clonotype was observed a handful of times. The CDR3 nucleotides are TGTGCCAGCAGCACACGACAGGGTTGTTTCCACGAGCAGTACTTC. Its translation is CASSTRQGCFHEQYF. This chain joins TRBV21-1 and TRBJ2-7; the table calls TRBD1, which could not be checked here. TRBV21-1 is given as a pseudogene. The CDR3 length is 15 residues.

The chain has TRBV2 and TRBJ2-7; D unclear. Trimming removed 3 bases at V and 0 bases at J, with 9 bases between. The V gene's germline CDR1 is SNHLY and CDR2 FYNNEI. This CDR3 contains 14 residues. The CDR3 DNA follows: TGTGCCAGCAGTGATCGGGTTAGCTCCTACGAGCAGTACTTC. Protein sequence: CASSDRVSSYEQYF.

In its sample, this clonotype ranks as medium-sized. The chain is built from TRBV24-1 and TRBJ2-5; a weak D match, TRBD1 (5 bases). Germline assignment: CDR1 KGHDR and CDR2 SFDVKD. Trimming took 5 bases from V and 5 from J, leaving 5 bases between them. This CDR3 is 11 amino acids long. CDR3 DNA sequence: TGTGCCACCAGTGCAGGGGAGACCCAGTACTTC. This translates into CATSAGETQYF.

By sample fraction, this clonotype is medium-sized. The chain couples TRBV6-1 to TRBJ2-1, with TRBD2 identical over 8 bases. V lost 4 bases and J lost 8; bases outside the gene matches: 10. CDR1 is MNHNS and CDR2 is SASEGT in the germline V gene. The CDR3 runs 15 residues. CDR3: CASSVGAGGHDEQFF. Written as DNA, the CDR3 is TGTGCCAGCAGTGTGGGGGCGGGGGGACACGATGAGCAGTTCTTC.

The J gene is TRBJ2-7, the V gene TRBV27, with a tentative D call TRBD1 (5 bases). The germline V gene has CDR1 MNHEY and CDR2 SMNVEV (reference sequence). The length of the CDR3 is 14 residues. Trimming took off 3 bases at V and 1 base at J, with 10 bases between the two ends. The DNA for the CDR3 is TGTGCCAGCAGTTTCTCCGACAGTTCCTACGAGCAGTACTTC. Its protein product is CASSFSDSSYEQYF.

Within the sample, this clonotype is medium-sized. The V gene is TRBV6-1, the J gene TRBJ2-6; 9 bases fit TRBD1. This CDR3 has 16 amino acids. Trimming at V came to 5 bases and at J to 1 base, leaving 3 bases not matched to a gene. The V gene's germline CDR1 is MNHNS and CDR2 SASEGT. Written as DNA, the CDR3 is TGTGCCAGCAGTCCTGGGACAGGGTCTGGGGCCAACGTCCTGACTTTC. Translation: CASSPGTGSGANVLTF.

Sample share makes this clonotype medium-sized. V is TRBV7-9 and J is TRBJ2-5, with TRBD2 matching over 7 bases. Trimming removed 5 bases from V and 5 bases from J; junction bases left unmatched: 17. The CDR3 is made up of 17 amino acids. CDR1 and CDR2 from the germline V gene are SEHNR and FQNEAQ (reference sequence). The CDR3, as DNA: TGTGCCAGCAGCCCAGGGTCGTACGTCCGGGGAGGGGAGACCCAGTACTTC. Translated, it gives CASSPGSYVRGGETQYF.